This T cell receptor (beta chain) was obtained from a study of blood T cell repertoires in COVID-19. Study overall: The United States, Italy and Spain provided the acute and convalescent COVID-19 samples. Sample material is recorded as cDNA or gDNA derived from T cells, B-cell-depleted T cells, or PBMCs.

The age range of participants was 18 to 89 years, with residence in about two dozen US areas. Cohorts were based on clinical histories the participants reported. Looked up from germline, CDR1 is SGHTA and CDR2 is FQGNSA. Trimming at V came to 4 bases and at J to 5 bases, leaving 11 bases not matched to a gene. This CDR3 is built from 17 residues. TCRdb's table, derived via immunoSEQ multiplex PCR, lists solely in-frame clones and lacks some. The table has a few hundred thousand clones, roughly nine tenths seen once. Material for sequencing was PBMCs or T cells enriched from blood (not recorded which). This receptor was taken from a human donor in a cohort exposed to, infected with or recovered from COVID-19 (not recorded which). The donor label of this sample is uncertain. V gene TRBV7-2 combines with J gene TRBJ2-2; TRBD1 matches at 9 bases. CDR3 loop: CASSSTRDRAGTGELFF. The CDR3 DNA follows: TGTGCCAGCAGCTCAACCAGGGACAGGGCGGGGACCGGGGAGCTGTTTTTT.